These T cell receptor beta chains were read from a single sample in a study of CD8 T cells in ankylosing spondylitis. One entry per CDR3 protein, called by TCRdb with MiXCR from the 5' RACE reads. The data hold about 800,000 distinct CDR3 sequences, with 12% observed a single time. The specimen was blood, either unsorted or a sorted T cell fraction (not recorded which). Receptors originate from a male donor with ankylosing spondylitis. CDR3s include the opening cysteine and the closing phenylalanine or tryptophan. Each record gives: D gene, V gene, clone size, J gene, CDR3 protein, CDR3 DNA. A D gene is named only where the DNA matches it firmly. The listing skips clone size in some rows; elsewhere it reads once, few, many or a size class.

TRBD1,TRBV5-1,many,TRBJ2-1,CASSLGQVISYNEQFF,TGCGCCAGCAGCCTGGGACAGGTGATCTCCTACAATGAGCAGTTCTTC
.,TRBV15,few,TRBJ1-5,CATSRDLEGARLF,TGTGCCACCAGCAGAGATCTTGAGGGCGCGAGGCTTTTT
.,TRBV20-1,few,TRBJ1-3,CSASTISGNTIYF,TGCAGTGCTAGTACCATATCTGGAAACACCATATATTTT
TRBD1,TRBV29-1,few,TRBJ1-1,CSVVKQGGGVAEAFF,TGCAGCGTTGTAAAACAGGGGGGCGGTGTGGCTGAAGCTTTCTTT
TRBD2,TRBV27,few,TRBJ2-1,CASSLSSLAGVDEQFF,TGTGCCAGCAGTTTATCGTCGCTAGCGGGAGTTGATGAGCAGTTCTTC
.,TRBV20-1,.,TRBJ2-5,CSAMGYRRETQYF,TGCAGTGCTATGGGATATAGGAGGGAGACCCAGTACTTC
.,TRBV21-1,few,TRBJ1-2,CASSLNLSLEGYTF,TGTGCCAGCAGCCTAAACCTATCCCTGGAAGGCTACACCTTC
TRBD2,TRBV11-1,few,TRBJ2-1,CASSIPSGSGEQFF,TGTGCCAGCAGCATTCCTAGCGGGAGTGGTGAGCAGTTCTTC
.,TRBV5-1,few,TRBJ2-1,CASSLLPGSYNEQFF,TGCGCCAGCAGCTTACTACCCGGCTCCTACAATGAGCAGTTCTTC
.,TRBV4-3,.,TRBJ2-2,CASSPHWSGELFF,TGCGCCAGCAGCCCCCATTGGTCAGGGGAGCTGTTTTTT
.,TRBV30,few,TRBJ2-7,CAWSESLEHYEQYF,TGTGCCTGGAGTGAAAGCCTGGAACACTACGAGCAGTACTTC
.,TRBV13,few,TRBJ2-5,CASSSHFRKEETQYF,TGTGCCAGCAGCTCCCACTTTCGGAAGGAAGAGACCCAGTACTTC
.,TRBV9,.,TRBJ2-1,CASSVDLGLYNEQFF,TGTGCCAGCAGCGTAGATCTGGGTCTGTACAATGAGCAGTTCTTC
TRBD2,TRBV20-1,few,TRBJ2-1,CSARDSGRKSNNEQFF,TGCAGTGCTAGGGATAGCGGGAGAAAATCCAACAATGAGCAGTTCTTC
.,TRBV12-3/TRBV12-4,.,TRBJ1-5,CASSLRHQSNQPQHF,TGTGCCAGCAGTTTGAGGCACCAAAGCAATCAGCCCCAGCATTTT
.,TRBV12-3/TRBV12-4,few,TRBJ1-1,CASSRREGETEAFF,TGTGCCAGCAGCCGCAGGGAAGGCGAGACTGAAGCTTTCTTT
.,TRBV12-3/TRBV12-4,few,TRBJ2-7,CASTLGEKRAHEQYF,TGTGCCAGCACCCTCGGGGAAAAAAGGGCTCACGAGCAGTACTTC
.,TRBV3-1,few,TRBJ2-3,CASSKIYTDTQYF,TGTGCCAGCAGCAAGATATACACAGATACGCAGTATTTT
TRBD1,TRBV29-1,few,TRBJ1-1,CSVGQGEGNTEAFF,TGCAGCGTGGGACAGGGGGAAGGGAACACTGAAGCTTTCTTT
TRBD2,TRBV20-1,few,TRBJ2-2,CSAFNSGKDTGELFF,TGCAGTGCTTTCAATAGCGGGAAGGACACCGGGGAGCTGTTTTTT
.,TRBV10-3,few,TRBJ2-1,CAISFIRQAPYNEQFF,TGTGCCATCAGTTTCATTAGACAGGCTCCCTACAATGAGCAGTTCTTC
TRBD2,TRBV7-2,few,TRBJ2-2,CASSLVGGRITGELFF,TGTGCCAGCAGCTTAGTTGGCGGGAGAATAACCGGGGAGCTGTTTTTT
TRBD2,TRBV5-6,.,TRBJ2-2,CASSQIAGSNTGELFF,TGTGCCAGCAGCCAGATAGCGGGGTCGAACACCGGGGAGCTGTTTTTT
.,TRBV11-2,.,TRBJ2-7,CASSSGVFGPGKYF,TGTGCCAGCAGCTCCGGGGTATTCGGCCCCGGGAAGTACTTC
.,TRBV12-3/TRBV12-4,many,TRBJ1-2,CASSPRAGIYGYTF,TGTGCCAGCAGCCCTAGGGCAGGGATTTATGGCTACACCTTC
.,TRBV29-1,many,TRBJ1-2,CSVHSGFYGYTF,TGCAGCGTTCACTCAGGATTCTATGGCTACACCTTC
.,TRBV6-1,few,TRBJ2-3,CASKWGSPTSTDTQYF,TGTGCCAGCAAATGGGGGAGTCCGACTAGCACAGATACGCAGTATTTT
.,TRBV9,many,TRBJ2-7,CASSGSSASYEQYF,TGTGCCAGCAGCGGATCCTCAGCGTCCTACGAGCAGTACTTC
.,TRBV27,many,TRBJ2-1,CASSLGGRYNEQFF,TGTGCCAGCAGTTTGGGTGGGAGGTACAATGAGCAGTTCTTC
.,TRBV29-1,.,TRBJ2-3,CSVDKASSTDTQYF,TGCAGCGTTGACAAAGCGTCTAGCACAGATACGCAGTATTTT
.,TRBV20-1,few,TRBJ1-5,CSASRGFIQPQHF,TGCAGTGCTAGTCGGGGATTCATTCAGCCCCAGCATTTT
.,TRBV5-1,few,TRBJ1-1,CASSLEGLIGTEAFF,TGCGCCAGCAGCTTGGAAGGGCTGATTGGCACTGAAGCTTTCTTT
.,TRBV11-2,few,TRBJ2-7,CASSSMLRGIYEQYF,TGTGCCAGCAGCTCCATGTTACGGGGAATCTACGAGCAGTACTTC
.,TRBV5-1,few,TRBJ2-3,CASSLRGGPGTDTQYF,TGCGCCAGCAGCTTGCGAGGGGGGCCTGGCACAGATACGCAGTATTTT
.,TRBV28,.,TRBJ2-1,CASSFGGFQGSNEQFF,TGTGCCAGCAGTTTTGGTGGTTTCCAGGGATCGAATGAGCAGTTCTTC
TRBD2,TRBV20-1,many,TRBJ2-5,CSAREAGAKTQYF,TGCAGTGCTAGAGAAGCGGGAGCGAAGACCCAGTACTTC
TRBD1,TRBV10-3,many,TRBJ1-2,CAISESNRGRDGYTF,TGTGCCATCAGTGAGTCTAACAGGGGGCGAGATGGCTACACCTTC
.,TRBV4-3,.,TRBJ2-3,CASSQDSSASTDTQYF,TGCGCCAGCAGCCAAGACTCTAGCGCCAGCACAGATACGCAGTATTTT
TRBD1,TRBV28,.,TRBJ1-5,CASILDRDNQPQHF,TGTGCCAGCATCCTAGACAGGGACAATCAGCCCCAGCATTTT
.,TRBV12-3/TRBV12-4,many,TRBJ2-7,CASSPGDTLGSYEQYF,TGTGCCAGCAGTCCCGGGGACACCCTTGGATCCTACGAGCAGTACTTC
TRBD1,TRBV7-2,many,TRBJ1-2,CASSWDRVNGYTF,TGTGCCAGCAGCTGGGACAGGGTTAATGGCTACACCTTC
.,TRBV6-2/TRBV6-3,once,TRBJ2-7,CASQVGSYEQYF,TGTGCCAGCCAAGTGGGCTCCTACGAGCAGTACTTC
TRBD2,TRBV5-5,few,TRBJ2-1,CASSLGLAGALDEQFF,TGTGCCAGCAGCCTCGGTCTAGCGGGAGCATTGGATGAGCAGTTCTTC
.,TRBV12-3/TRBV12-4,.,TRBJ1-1,CASTRTAPNTEAFF,TGTGCCAGCACTCGGACAGCTCCGAACACTGAAGCTTTCTTT
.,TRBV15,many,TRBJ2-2,CATSRDPGHLNTGELFF,TGTGCCACCAGCAGAGATCCGGGACACTTGAACACCGGGGAGCTGTTTTTT
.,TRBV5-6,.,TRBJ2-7,CASSLYAGKDEQYF,TGTGCCAGCAGCTTGTATGCAGGGAAGGACGAGCAGTACTTC
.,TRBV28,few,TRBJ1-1,CASRGGGLGTEAFF,TGTGCCAGCAGAGGCGGGGGCCTCGGCACTGAAGCTTTCTTT
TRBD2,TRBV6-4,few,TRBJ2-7,CASNEREGDEQYF,TGTGCCAGCAATGAGCGGGAGGGCGACGAGCAGTACTTC
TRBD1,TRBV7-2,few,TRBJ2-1,CASSLRPGRGRSNEQFF,TGTGCCAGCAGCTTAAGGCCGGGCAGGGGGCGATCCAATGAGCAGTTCTTC
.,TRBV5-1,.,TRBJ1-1,CASSLLGQEGVEAFF,TGCGCCAGCAGCTTGTTGGGCCAGGAAGGAGTTGAAGCTTTCTTT